The T cell receptor beta chain under discussion was sequenced for a study of monozygotic twins with inflammatory bowel disease (dated by TCRdb to between 2018 and 2021). The study in broad terms: The full study comprised 28 monozygotic twin pairs: nine German pairs (four IBD-concordant, five IBD-discordant) and 19 IBD-discordant Danish pairs. The search for disease-associated traits relied mainly on comparing IBD patients with their genetically identical healthy co-twins within discordant pairs. Each individual had, on average, about 151 000 unique TCRalpha sequences and 181 000 unique TCRbeta sequences available for analysis. The paper as a whole reports these results and caveats: The results gave no support for a single strong signal or clonotype linked to IBD. Background noise and inter-individual variability may have been introduced into the repertoires by the differing immunosuppressive treatments among patients. Distinction between different T cell subtypes could not be achieved in the analysis. Compared with healthy twins, IBD patients shared fewer clonotypes with other individuals, and the difference was most pronounced in patients with signs of disease activity. Concordant and discordant twins showed no difference in repertoire similarity, possibly because of limited statistical power. Measured by the inverse Simpson index, TCRbeta repertoire diversity was lower in IBD patients than in their healthy co-twins.

Per the germline V gene (reference sequence), DFQATT is the CDR1 and SNEGSKA is the CDR2. The CDR3 has 13 amino acids, counting the end cysteine and phenylalanine. No DNA was logged. The library came from 5' RACE. Preparation of each TCR library used approximately 3,500 ng of total RNA. For each sample, cDNA was synthesized in eight separate reactions using SMARTScribe reverse transcriptase. During cDNA synthesis, unique molecular identifiers containing a 6-nucleotide sample barcode were introduced by template switching. Amplification of TCRalpha and TCRbeta cDNA involved two nested PCRs of about 15 and 9 cycles, and each PCR was followed by bead purification. Before amplification, the cDNA was treated with uracil DNA-glycosylase and purified using the QIAquick PCR purification kit. The second PCR added Illumina TruSeq-compatible adapters along with sample-specific barcodes. TapeStation and Qubit were used to check library quality and concentration, and around 4.5 ng of each library went into the pool. Sequencing of pooled libraries was carried out on an Illumina HiSeq2500 single-index Rapid Run using 2 x 100 bp reads and custom sequencing primers. In the original analysis: PCR and sequencing errors were corrected by UMI-based consensus assembly using MiGEC version 1.2.6. MiXCR version 2.1.1 handled V(D)J alignment, clonotype assembly and CDR3 extraction. To normalise gene usage, clonotype sharing and MAIT/NKT TCR abundance, the analysis used the top 1000, 10 000 and 20 000 clonotypes per sample. After downsampling to 27 000 UMIs, diversity was calculated as the inverse Simpson index using the vegan R package. Paired Mann-Whitney U tests were applied to discordant twin pairs, and Benjamini-Hochberg correction was used for multiple testing. TCRdb reprocessed the reads and assigns one entry to each CDR3 protein sequence, leaving out DNA. TCRdb, rather than the study authors, made the V and J calls. This sample's records show some 160,000 distinct CDR3 sequences. Jointly, the top ten make up approximately 7% of the sample.

Concerning this clonotype: No cognate antigen has been identified for it.

From each donor, a roughly 2.5 ml peripheral blood sample was drawn into PAXgene tubes and stored at -80 degrees C. Without any T cell sorting, total RNA was extracted from whole blood using the PAXgene blood miRNA kit on an automated QIAcube. Peripheral blood from monozygotic twin pairs, either concordant or discordant for inflammatory bowel disease, underwent deep TCRalpha and TCRbeta repertoire profiling that used unique molecular barcoding. Smoking habits were recorded for all twin pairs, with individuals classified as current, former or never smokers. The sequence joins TRBV20-1 to TRBJ1-1. The material sequenced was blood. The source is a human donor with ulcerative colitis or Crohn's disease, or a healthy co-twin of an affected twin (not recorded which). The CDR3 reads as follows: CSATDSGNTEAFF.